This T cell receptor beta chain was sequenced for a study of blood T cell repertoires in COVID-19. Overall study: Some COVID-19 samples were acute and others convalescent; all came from the United States, Italy and Spain. PBMCs, B-cell-depleted T cells, or T cells provided the cDNA or gDNA that made up the material.

As concerns this clone: Germline is not matched at one junction end, which may reflect a read error.

As handled by the study authors: Estimation of nucleated cell counts was performed using reference gene primer amplification. Using immunoSEQ multiplex PCR, the repertoire was profiled, and TCRdb retains in-frame clones only, with some absent. Clonal size and the V and J genes are those of that table, whereas D and trimming came from the DNA. Among about 140,000 clones listed, about 70% were seen once. Germline CDR1 and CDR2: DFQATT and SNEGSKA (reference sequence). The CDR3 has 10 amino acids. The chain recombines TRBV20-1 with TRBJ1-1, with TRBD1 identical over 8 bases. The sequence was obtained from a man at least 80 years old with acute or convalescent COVID-19. Sequencing was done on a sample of peripheral blood. Here the CDR3 reads CSARRDRLYF. The CDR3 DNA is TGCAGTGCTAGAAGGGACAGGCTATACTTT.